The 19 T cell receptor beta chains below all came from one sample that was sequenced in a study of CD4 and CD8 cells across lung adenocarcinoma regions. TCRdb recomputed calls from the PCR reads with MiXCR, one row per CDR3 protein. Among roughly 2,400 distinct CDR3 sequences listed, about two thirds were seen once. The sequencing input was CD4+ T cells from the center of a lung tumor. The receptor source for this set is a female donor with lung adenocarcinoma. The CD4 and CD8 labels of this study may be unreliable.

This clonotype turned up a few times. The V and J genes are TRBV6-1 and TRBJ2-1; D remains ambiguous. Between the trimmed V and J ends, which lost 7 bases and 13 bases, there was a span of 17 bases. CDR1 is MNHNS and CDR2 is SASEGT in the germline V gene. The CDR3 covers 12 residues. The CDR3 DNA follows: TGTGCCAGCAATGGGGTAGGAGAGACCCAGTTCTTC. Its translation: CASNGVGETQFF.

Only a few counts were recorded for this clonotype. The chain links TRBV7-2 to TRBJ2-1; D remains ambiguous. The J call could be wrong; TRBJ2-5 is a better fit for the DNA end. Germline V gene lookup returns CDR1 SGHTA and CDR2 FQGNSA. The CDR3 loop spans 14 amino acids. CDR3 DNA sequence: TGTGCCAGCAGCTTAGCATCGGGCCACGAGACCCAGTACTTC. Its translation: CASSLASGHETQYF.

This clonotype was observed once. As DNA, the CDR3 is TGCAGCGTTGTCTTTCGGCAGGGGCGACAAGAGACCCAGTACTTC. Its protein product is CSVVFRQGRQETQYF. V is TRBV29-1 and J is TRBJ2-5, with D tentatively TRBD1 (6 bases). The CDR3 consists of 15 residues. With 4 bases removed from V and 2 bases from J, the gap between germline ends came to 17 bases. Germline V gene data show CDR1 as SQVTM and CDR2 as ANQGSEA.

The V gene is TRBV7-2, the J gene TRBJ1-3; tentatively, D is TRBD1 (6 bases). V lost 1 base to trimming and J lost 2 bases, with 9 bases between them. The germline V gene has CDR1 SGHTA and CDR2 FQGNSA. The CDR3 runs 15 residues. The CDR3 nucleotides are TGTGCCAGCAGCTTAGACAGGGTCGCTGGAAACACCATATATTTT. This codes for CASSLDRVAGNTIYF.

Notes on this clonotype: At one end the junction does not follow the germline gene, possibly because of a read error. The chain recombines TRBV6-1 with TRBJ2-2; TRBD2 is a possible D gene (6 bases). Germline assignment: CDR1 MNHNS and CDR2 SASEGT. The CDR3 has 15 residues. CDR3 in DNA: TGTGCCAGCAGGGCGGGACGGGCGAACTACGGGGAGCTGTTCTTT. Translation gives CASRAGRANYGELFF.

The rearrangement links TRBV6-1 to TRBJ2-5; 10 positions match TRBD2. The J call may be incorrect, as the DNA end agrees better with TRBJ2-7. Per germline, CDR1 MNHNS and CDR2 SASEGT. The CDR3 spans 15 residues. Written as DNA, the CDR3 is TGTGCCAGCACCGGGCGGGTAGCGGGAGGTGGCGAGCAGTACTTC. It translates to CASTGRVAGGGEQYF.

This clonotype was picked up a small number of times. The V gene is TRBV6-1, the J gene TRBJ2-5; D gene unclear. The DNA matches TRBJ2-1 better at its end, which makes the J call doubtful. The CDR3 has 12 residues. Looked up from germline, CDR1 is MNHNS and CDR2 is SASEGT. This chain's CDR3 is CASSRQWSEQFF. The CDR3 nucleotides are TGTGCCAGCAGCAGGCAGTGGAGCGAGCAGTTCTTC.

The CDR3 bases are TGTGCCAGCAGGTCGACAGTGTCCACTGAAGCTTTCTTT. Amino acids: CASRSTVSTEAFF. The V gene is TRBV6-1, the J gene TRBJ1-1; D might be TRBD1 (5 bases). The CDR3 covers 13 residues. Germline V gene lookup returns CDR1 MNHNS and CDR2 SASEGT. V lost 6 bases and J lost 4, with 12 bases in between.

The V and J genes are TRBV6-9 and TRBJ1-4; D is ambiguous. The CDR3 has 11 residues. The germline V gene encodes CDR1 MNHGY and CDR2 SVAAGI. The ends were cut back, 1 base at V and 6 bases at J, with 0 bases in the middle. Written as DNA, the CDR3 is TGTGCCAGCAGTTATTATGAAAAACTGTTTTTT. It yields the protein CASSYYEKLFF.

V and J are TRBV6-1 and TRBJ2-4; D remains unclear. Germline values: CDR1 MNHNS, CDR2 SASEGT. Trimming shortened V by 7 bases and J by 4 bases, and 17 bases separated the two germline ends. This CDR3 is built from 15 residues. The CDR3 DNA follows: TGTGCCAGCACCCTGGGTCAAGGGCGGAAAAACATTCAGTACTTC. Protein: CASTLGQGRKNIQYF.

The genes are TRBV6-1 and TRBJ2-4; TRBD2 matches 14 bases. Gene TRBJ2-1 matches the end of the DNA better, so the J call may be wrong. CDR3 length: 17 amino acids. Germline CDR1 and CDR2: MNHNS and SASEGT. CDR3 sequence (DNA): TGTGCCAGCAGGAAGACTAGCGGGGGGGCCACGGTCCGCGAGCAGTTCTTC. It translates to CASRKTSGGATVREQFF.

The genes are TRBV6-5 and TRBJ2-2; D call uncertain. V lost 2 bases and J lost 6, with 10 bases in between. This CDR3 is 14 amino acids long. Looked up from germline, CDR1 is MNHEY and CDR2 is SVGAGI. CDR3 region: CASSYDPVSGELFF. The CDR3 DNA reads TGTGCCAGCAGTTACGACCCGGTTTCCGGGGAGCTGTTTTTT.

For the CDR3, the DNA is TGTGCCAGCAGCTTAGGGCAGCAAGAGACCCAGTACTTC. It specifies CASSLGQQETQYF. V usage is TRBV7-2 and J usage is TRBJ2-3; D call uncertain. The end of the DNA is better explained by TRBJ2-5, so the J call may be wrong. This CDR3 contains 13 residues. In germline, CDR1 is SGHTA, CDR2 FQGNSA.

This clonotype showed up just a few times. CDR3 in amino acids: CASSPRLGGQGRNEQFF. In DNA, the CDR3 is TGTGCCAGCAGCCCTCGTTTAGGGGGACAGGGTAGGAATGAGCAGTTCTTC. The rearrangement joins TRBV7-2 to TRBJ2-1, with 9 bases fitting TRBD1. Germline trimming cut 5 bases from V and 7 bases from J; bases unmatched to any gene: 15. This CDR3 contains 17 residues. Per germline, CDR1 SGHTA and CDR2 FQGNSA.

This clonotype was seen a few times. This chain's CDR3 is CASSVGMAIYEQYF. The CDR3 DNA follows: TGTGCCAGCAGTGTGGGAATGGCCATCTACGAGCAGTACTTC. The J gene is TRBJ2-5, the V gene TRBV6-1; no clear D gene. The DNA end favors TRBJ2-7, so the J call may be wrong. Germline V gene data show CDR1 as MNHNS and CDR2 as SASEGT. The CDR3 covers 14 residues.

The chain has TRBV3-1 and TRBJ2-1; D might be TRBD2 (6 bases). CDR1 is LGHDT and CDR2 is YNNKEL in the germline V gene (reference sequence). V dropped 1 base and J dropped 4 bases, with 11 bases sitting between them. The CDR3 is 15 amino acids. The CDR3 nucleotides are TGTGCCAGCAGCCAAGGACTAGGAGGTTACAATGAGCAGTTCTTC. Its protein is CASSQGLGGYNEQFF.

The V gene is TRBV6-1, the J gene TRBJ2-5; 7 positions agree with TRBD2. The J call could be wrong; TRBJ2-1 is a better fit for the DNA end. The CDR3 has 19 residues. From germline, CDR1 is MNHNS and CDR2 SASEGT. For the CDR3, the DNA is TGTGCCAGCAGTGAAGCGTCTCCTTGGGAGGGAGTTCTGGAGAATGAGCAGTTCTTC. This encodes CASSEASPWEGVLENEQFF.

The gene calls are TRBV6-1 and TRBJ2-5, with no clear D. The germline V and J ends were trimmed by 3 bases and 5 bases, with 10 bases remaining between them. The germline V gene encodes CDR1 MNHNS and CDR2 SASEGT. The CDR3 contains 13 residues. CDR3 DNA: TGTGCCAGCAGTGAGGGTCTTTCGGAGACCCAGTACTTC. Its translation is CASSEGLSETQYF.

The rearrangement joins TRBV6-1 to TRBJ2-1; TRBD2 agrees at 7 bases. CDR1 is MNHNS and CDR2 is SASEGT in the germline V gene. Trimming removed 1 base from V and 0 bases from J; junction bases left unmatched: 6. This CDR3 contains 17 residues. The CDR3 loop reads CASSEGLAVSSYNEQFF. The DNA for the CDR3 is TGTGCCAGCAGTGAAGGGCTAGCGGTAAGCTCCTACAATGAGCAGTTCTTC.